The clone carrying this TCR beta chain was observed a few times. The CDR3 has 14 amino acids. The V and J ends lost 4 bases and 5 bases respectively, with 12 bases between them. Germline V gene sequence: CDR1 SGHDN, CDR2 FVKESK. The data derive from a study of shared clonotypes between healthy human individuals. TCRdb keeps only in-frame clones here, not all; method: immunoSEQ multiplex PCR. The table records roughly 700,000 clones, roughly 70% of them present only once. The V gene is TRBV14, the J gene TRBJ1-3; D perhaps matches TRBD1 (6 bases). Sequences were obtained from memory CD4+ T cells sorted from blood. Subset described: CD45RA-negative fraction. The origin of this receptor is a young woman in good health. The CDR3 nucleotides read TGTGCCAGCAGCCCCCAGGGGTCCCGAAACACCATATATTTT. Residues: CASSPQGSRNTIYF.